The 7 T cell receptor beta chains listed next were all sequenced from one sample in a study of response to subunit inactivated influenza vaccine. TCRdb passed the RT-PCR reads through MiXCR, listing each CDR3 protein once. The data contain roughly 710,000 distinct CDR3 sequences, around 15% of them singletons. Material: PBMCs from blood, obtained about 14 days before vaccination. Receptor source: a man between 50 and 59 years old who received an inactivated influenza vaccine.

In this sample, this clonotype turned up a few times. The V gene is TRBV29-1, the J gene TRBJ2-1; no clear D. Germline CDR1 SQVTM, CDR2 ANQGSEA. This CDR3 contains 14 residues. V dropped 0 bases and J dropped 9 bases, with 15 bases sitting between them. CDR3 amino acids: CSVEDLGGTGEQFF. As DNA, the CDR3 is TGCAGCGTTGAAGACCTAGGTGGAACCGGTGAGCAGTTCTTC.

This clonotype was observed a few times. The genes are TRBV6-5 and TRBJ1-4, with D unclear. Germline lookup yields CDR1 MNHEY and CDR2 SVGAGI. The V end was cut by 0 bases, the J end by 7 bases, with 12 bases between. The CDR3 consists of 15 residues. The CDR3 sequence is CASSYSYRFGEKLFF. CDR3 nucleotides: TGTGCCAGCAGTTACTCGTATCGCTTTGGTGAAAAACTGTTTTTT.

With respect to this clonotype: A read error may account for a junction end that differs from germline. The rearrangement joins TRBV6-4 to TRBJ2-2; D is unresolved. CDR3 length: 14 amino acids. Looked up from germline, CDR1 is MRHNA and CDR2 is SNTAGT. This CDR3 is CASSAQINTAELFF. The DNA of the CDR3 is TGTGCCAGCAGTGCCCAGATTAACACCGCGGAGCTGTTTTTT.

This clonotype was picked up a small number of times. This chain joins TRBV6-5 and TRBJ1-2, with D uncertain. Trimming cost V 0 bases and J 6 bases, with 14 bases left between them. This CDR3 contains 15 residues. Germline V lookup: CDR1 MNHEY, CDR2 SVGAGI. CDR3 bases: TGTGCCAGCAGTTACTCTGGCAGTCTCTCCCATGGCTACACCTTC. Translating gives CASSYSGSLSHGYTF.

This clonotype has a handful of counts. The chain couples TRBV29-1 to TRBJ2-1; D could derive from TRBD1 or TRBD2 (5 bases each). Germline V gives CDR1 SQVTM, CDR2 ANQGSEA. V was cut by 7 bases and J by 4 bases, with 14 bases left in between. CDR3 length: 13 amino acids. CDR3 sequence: CSAWDQKYNEQFF. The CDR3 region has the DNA TGCAGCGCCTGGGACCAAAAATACAATGAGCAGTTCTTC.

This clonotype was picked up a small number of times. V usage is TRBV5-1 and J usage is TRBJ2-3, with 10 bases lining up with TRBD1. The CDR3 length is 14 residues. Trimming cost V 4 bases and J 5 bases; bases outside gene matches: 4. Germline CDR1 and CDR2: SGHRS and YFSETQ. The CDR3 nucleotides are TGCGCCAGCAGCGGGGGACAGGGGATAGATACGCAGTATTTT. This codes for CASSGGQGIDTQYF.

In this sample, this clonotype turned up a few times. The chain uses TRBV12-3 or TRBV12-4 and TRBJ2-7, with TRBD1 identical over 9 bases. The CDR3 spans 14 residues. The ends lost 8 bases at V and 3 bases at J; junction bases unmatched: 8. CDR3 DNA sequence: TGTGCCAGCCGGGCGGGACAGGGAAACTACGAGCAGTACTTC. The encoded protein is CASRAGQGNYEQYF.